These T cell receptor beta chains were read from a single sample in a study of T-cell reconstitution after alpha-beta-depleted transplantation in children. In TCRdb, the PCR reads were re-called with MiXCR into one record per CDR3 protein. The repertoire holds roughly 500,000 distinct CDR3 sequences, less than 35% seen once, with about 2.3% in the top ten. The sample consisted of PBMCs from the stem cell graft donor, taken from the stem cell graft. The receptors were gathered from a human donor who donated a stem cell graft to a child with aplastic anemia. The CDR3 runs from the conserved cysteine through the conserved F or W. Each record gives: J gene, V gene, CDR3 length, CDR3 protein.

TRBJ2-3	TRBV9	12	CASSVEADTQYF
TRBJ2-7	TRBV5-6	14	CASSLGVPDYEQYF
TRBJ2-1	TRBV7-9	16	CASSLNREGPYNEQFF
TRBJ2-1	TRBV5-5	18	CASSPGASGRAFDNEQFF
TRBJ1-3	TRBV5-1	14	CASSEGTSGNTIYF
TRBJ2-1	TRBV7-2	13	CASSPDLGGEQFF
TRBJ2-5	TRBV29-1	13	CSVAMTSALTQYF
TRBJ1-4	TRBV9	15	CASSVAGTDGEKLFF
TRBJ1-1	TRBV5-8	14	CASSTWTVNTEAFF
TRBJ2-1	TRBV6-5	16	CASSYFVSRAHNEQFF